The rows below give T cell receptor beta chains drawn from one sample of a study of cytomegalovirus exposure and HLA in healthy donors. TCRdb's table, derived via immunoSEQ multiplex PCR, lists solely in-frame clones and lacks some. Here the sample spans some 180,000 clones, more than 75% being singletons. Sequencing was performed on PBMCs. All receptors come from a man in his forties in good health and CMV-seropositive. Each CDR3 is given with its conserved first and last residue. Fields, in order: CDR3 DNA, CDR3 protein, D gene, J gene, clone size, V gene. The D gene is left open where the match is weak. The size entry is marked missing in some rows and otherwise reads once, few, many or a size class.

DNA: TGTGCCAGCAGGCTCGGGAGCTGGAATGAGCAGTTCTTC; CDR3: CASRLGSWNEQFF; D: .; J: TRBJ2-1; size: once; V: TRBV6-6
DNA: TGTGCCAGCTCACCCCCGGGTCAGTTGAGCGGCTACACCTTC; CDR3: CASSPPGQLSGYTF; D: .; J: TRBJ1-2; size: few; V: TRBV18
DNA: TGTGCCACAAGGAGCGGGGACGGAAATGAGCAGTTCTTC; CDR3: CATRSGDGNEQFF; D: TRBD2; J: TRBJ2-1; size: .; V: TRBV10-3
DNA: TGCGCCAGCAGCGGGGGGGGGCCGACTAGCGGCGCCTACAATGAGCAGTTCTTC; CDR3: CASSGGGPTSGAYNEQFF; D: TRBD2; J: TRBJ2-1; size: .; V: TRBV5-1
DNA: TGTGCCAGCAGCACCGCAGCTGGGGCCAACGTCCTGACTTTC; CDR3: CASSTAAGANVLTF; D: .; J: TRBJ2-6; size: .; V: TRBV9
DNA: TGCAGCGCCCGACTAGTCGAAGAGACCCAGTACTTC; CDR3: CSARLVEETQYF; D: .; J: TRBJ2-5; size: .; V: TRBV29-1
DNA: TGTGCCAGCACCGAAGACAGGGGGTCCGGGGAGCTGTTTTTT; CDR3: CASTEDRGSGELFF; D: TRBD1; J: TRBJ2-2; size: once; V: TRBV6-5
DNA: TGTGCCAGCAGAAGCGGCCCCCGACTCAACACCGGGGAGCTGTTTTTT; CDR3: CASRSGPRLNTGELFF; D: .; J: TRBJ2-2; size: once; V: TRBV11-2
DNA: TGCGCCAGCAGATCAAACCCAGGGGATAACTATGGCTACACCTTC; CDR3: CASRSNPGDNYGYTF; D: .; J: TRBJ1-2; size: .; V: TRBV5-1
DNA: TGTGCCAGCAGCCAAGATAGTGAGACTAGCCGACCCACAGATACGCAGTATTTT; CDR3: CASSQDSETSRPTDTQYF; D: TRBD2; J: TRBJ2-3; size: .; V: TRBV14
DNA: TGTGCCAGCAGCCCCCAAGGAGGGCCCTCCTACGAGCAGTACTTC; CDR3: CASSPQGGPSYEQYF; D: .; J: TRBJ2-7; size: once; V: TRBV9
DNA: TGTGCCAGCAGCCCTCCCGGGACAGGGAGGGAGACCCAGTACTTC; CDR3: CASSPPGTGRETQYF; D: TRBD1; J: TRBJ2-5; size: once; V: TRBV2
DNA: TGTGCCTGGAGTGTAAAAACAAGTTCCACGTCGAATCAGCCCCAGCATTTT; CDR3: CAWSVKTSSTSNQPQHF; D: .; J: TRBJ1-5; size: .; V: TRBV30
DNA: TGTGCCAGCAGCTTAGTCTGGCTAGCGGAAAACAATGAGCAGTTCTTC; CDR3: CASSLVWLAENNEQFF; D: TRBD2; J: TRBJ2-1; size: .; V: TRBV7-2
DNA: TGCGCCAGCAGCTTGGGGACAGGGGATACCGGGGAGCTGTTTTTT; CDR3: CASSLGTGDTGELFF; D: TRBD1; J: TRBJ2-2; size: .; V: TRBV5-1
DNA: TGTGCCAGCAGCTCGATAGCGGGAGGGCCTCAAGAGACCCAGTACTTC; CDR3: CASSSIAGGPQETQYF; D: TRBD2; J: TRBJ2-5; size: once; V: TRBV5-4
DNA: TGTGCCAGCCGATCTCCGGGACTAAAAGAGACCCAGTACTTC; CDR3: CASRSPGLKETQYF; D: TRBD2; J: TRBJ2-5; size: few; V: TRBV5-6
DNA: TGCGCCAGCAGTCTGGGAGGGAGGGGTGAAAAACTGTTTTTT; CDR3: CASSLGGRGEKLFF; D: .; J: TRBJ1-4; size: once; V: TRBV23-1
DNA: TGTGCCAGCAGTCCCCCTTCGGGCAATCAGCCCCAGCATTTT; CDR3: CASSPPSGNQPQHF; D: .; J: TRBJ1-5; size: once; V: TRBV6-1
DNA: TGTGCCAGCAGTTACTCGCAATGGACAGAACCCTACGAGCAGTACTTC; CDR3: CASSYSQWTEPYEQYF; D: .; J: TRBJ2-7; size: .; V: TRBV6-6
DNA: TGTGCCAGCTCACCCAAAACAGGGGCCGTCACTGAAGCTTTCTTT; CDR3: CASSPKTGAVTEAFF; D: TRBD1; J: TRBJ1-1; size: .; V: TRBV18
DNA: TGCGCCAGCTCCTGGGGGACTAGCACAGATACGCAGTATTTT; CDR3: CASSWGTSTDTQYF; D: .; J: TRBJ2-3; size: .; V: TRBV4-1
DNA: TGTGCCAGCAGCCCTCCCCGAGGAGGCCCACGGAACACTGAAGCTTTCTTT; CDR3: CASSPPRGGPRNTEAFF; D: .; J: TRBJ1-1; size: .; V: TRBV5-5
DNA: TGTGCCAGCAGCCCGGGACTAGCGGCCGGGGAGCTGTTTTTT; CDR3: CASSPGLAAGELFF; D: TRBD2; J: TRBJ2-2; size: .; V: TRBV7-3
DNA: TGTGCCAGCAGCTCCCGTAGGACTTACTATGGCTACACCTTC; CDR3: CASSSRRTYYGYTF; D: .; J: TRBJ1-2; size: .; V: TRBV2
DNA: TGTGCCAGCAGCTCAGGGGGCAGGGGGTACGGCACTGAAGCTTTCTTT; CDR3: CASSSGGRGYGTEAFF; D: TRBD1; J: TRBJ1-1; size: .; V: TRBV5-4
DNA: TGTGCCAGCAGCAAACAGGGTTTTGGCACAGATACGCAGTATTTT; CDR3: CASSKQGFGTDTQYF; D: .; J: TRBJ2-3; size: .; V: TRBV6-5
DNA: TGTGCCAGCTCTGGGGGTAGCGGGGCTTACAATGAGCAGTTCTTC; CDR3: CASSGGSGAYNEQFF; D: TRBD2; J: TRBJ2-1; size: .; V: TRBV6-4
DNA: TGCAGCGTTGACCGGGACGGAGCGGGGCCCCAGCATTTT; CDR3: CSVDRDGAGPQHF; D: .; J: TRBJ1-5; size: .; V: TRBV29-1
DNA: TGCGCCAGCAGCTTGGAGGTTGCGGGGAGAGGAGAGACCCAGTACTTC; CDR3: CASSLEVAGRGETQYF; D: .; J: TRBJ2-5; size: .; V: TRBV5-1
DNA: TGTGCCAGTAGTATTGGGACAGGGGCTTCCTACGAGCAGTACTTC; CDR3: CASSIGTGASYEQYF; D: TRBD1; J: TRBJ2-7; size: .; V: TRBV19
DNA: TGTGCCAGCAGTGAAGCGGGGACAGGGCGGTACGAGCAGTACTTC; CDR3: CASSEAGTGRYEQYF; D: TRBD1; J: TRBJ2-7; size: .; V: TRBV6-1
DNA: TGTGCCAGCAGTGAAGATCTAAGGGCGGGGTACGAGCAGTACTTC; CDR3: CASSEDLRAGYEQYF; D: .; J: TRBJ2-7; size: .; V: TRBV2
DNA: TGTGCCAGCACCTCGGGGGCTGGGGCCAACGTCCTGACTTTC; CDR3: CASTSGAGANVLTF; D: .; J: TRBJ2-6; size: .; V: TRBV13
DNA: TGTGCCAGCAGTGCTGGGCAGGGTAGTCAGCCCCAGCATTTT; CDR3: CASSAGQGSQPQHF; D: .; J: TRBJ1-5; size: .; V: TRBV6-5
DNA: TGTGCCAGCAGCTTATCGGCGGGGGGCACAGATACGCAGTATTTT; CDR3: CASSLSAGGTDTQYF; D: TRBD2; J: TRBJ2-3; size: .; V: TRBV13
DNA: TGTGCCAGCAGTTTTAACAGGGGGAGCGGGGAGCTGTTTTTT; CDR3: CASSFNRGSGELFF; D: TRBD1; J: TRBJ2-2; size: .; V: TRBV27
DNA: TGTGCCAGCACCGCAGGGACTAGCTACGAGCAGTACTTC; CDR3: CASTAGTSYEQYF; D: TRBD2; J: TRBJ2-7; size: .; V: TRBV7-9
DNA: TGTGCTAGCAGTTACCTAAGACAGGGGGTTTTGCAGCCCCAGCATTTT; CDR3: CASSYLRQGVLQPQHF; D: TRBD1; J: TRBJ1-5; size: .; V: TRBV6-5
DNA: TGCGCCAGCAGTGACCCCGGCCTACTGGGGCCAGAGCAGTTCTTC; CDR3: CASSDPGLLGPEQFF; D: .; J: TRBJ2-1; size: .; V: TRBV10-2
DNA: TGTGCCAGCAGCCAAGATTTTTTCAAGCAGAAGGCGGCATACGAGCAGTACTTC; CDR3: CASSQDFFKQKAAYEQYF; D: .; J: TRBJ2-7; size: .; V: TRBV4-2
DNA: TGTGCCTGGAGTGTACCCGGACAGGTCTACGAGCAGTACTTC; CDR3: CAWSVPGQVYEQYF; D: TRBD1; J: TRBJ2-7; size: .; V: TRBV30
DNA: TGTGCCACCAGCAGAAAGGGACTAGCGGGGGCTAGCACAGATACGCAGTATTTT; CDR3: CATSRKGLAGASTDTQYF; D: TRBD2; J: TRBJ2-3; size: .; V: TRBV15
DNA: TGCAGTGCTAGCAAATACAATGAGCAGTTCTTC; CDR3: CSASKYNEQFF; D: .; J: TRBJ2-1; size: few; V: TRBV20-1
DNA: TGCGCCAGCAGCTTGGGGCTAGAGGGTGAGCAGTTCTTC; CDR3: CASSLGLEGEQFF; D: .; J: TRBJ2-1; size: .; V: TRBV5-1
DNA: TGTGCCAGCAGCGTAGGCACTAGCGGGAGTCTCGAGCAGTACTTC; CDR3: CASSVGTSGSLEQYF; D: TRBD2; J: TRBJ2-7; size: .; V: TRBV9